One sample yielded the 26 T cell receptor beta chains listed below, sequenced in a study of T-cell memory formation after mild COVID-19. TCRdb processed the 5' RACE reads anew with MiXCR; each CDR3 protein has one entry. This sample carries under 550,000 distinct CDR3 sequences, over 15% of them seen once, and the ten largest clones take more than 9%. Sample: PBMCs or a T cell subset sorted from them (not recorded which). The receptors stem from an adult woman who had mild COVID-19 (a few samples of this study predate the infection). Cell type and time point are not known.

This clonotype was seen many times. J is TRBJ2-7 and V is TRBV12-3 or TRBV12-4; TRBD2 is a possible D gene (7 bases). The CDR3 covers 12 residues. Between the trimmed V and J ends, which lost 5 bases and 7 bases, there was a span of 12 bases. The CDR3 sequence is CASSPGEGEQYF. CDR3 DNA sequence: TGTGCCAGCAGTCCAGGGGAGGGAGAGCAGTACTTC.

This clonotype occurred once. This chain connects TRBV3-1 to TRBJ1-6; no clear D. This CDR3 spans 14 amino acids. Trimming shortened V by 0 bases and J by 8 bases, and 8 bases separated the two germline ends. Germline CDR1 reads LGHDT; CDR2 reads YNNKEL (reference sequence). CDR3 sequence: CASSQDFRHSPLHF. CDR3 sequence (DNA): TGTGCCAGCAGCCAAGATTTCCGTCATTCACCCCTCCACTTT.

This chain joins TRBV4-1 and TRBJ2-7; possibly TRBD2 for D (6 bases). V lost 4 bases and J 4 bases, leaving 14 bases between the germline ends. The CDR3 is 14 residues long. Per the germline V gene, CDR1 is MGHRA and CDR2 is YSYEKL. The CDR3 sequence: CASSLRDSGYEQYF. In nucleotides, the CDR3 is TGCGCCAGCAGCCTGAGGGACTCGGGATACGAGCAGTACTTC.

This clonotype was detected a few times. DNA for the CDR3: TGTGCCAGCAGCCCACGGGGACTAGGAGCCTACGAGCAGTACTTC. This translates into CASSPRGLGAYEQYF. V and J are TRBV7-2 and TRBJ2-7; TRBD2 matches at 8 bases. The length of the CDR3 is 15 residues. Trimming took 5 bases from V and 2 from J; bases not matched to a gene: 8. Germline lookup yields CDR1 SGHTA and CDR2 FQGNSA. Drawing the rest from reference TRBV7-2 and TRBJ2-7, the complete variable domain is GAGVSQSPSNKVTEKGKDVELRCDPISGHTALYWYRQSLGQGLEFLIYFQGNSAPDKSGLPSDRFSAERTGGSVSTLTIQRTQQEDSAVYLCASSPRGLGAYEQYFGPGTRLTVT.

This clonotype was seen a few times. This chain links TRBV5-1 with TRBJ1-6; D unclear. The CDR3 is 15 amino acids. Trimming shortened V by 1 base and J by 7 bases, and 12 bases separated the two germline ends. Germline assignment: CDR1 SGHRS and CDR2 YFSETQ. In DNA, the CDR3 is TGCGCCAGCAGCTTGTTGGGGAACGCAAATTCACCCCTCCACTTT. Translating gives CASSLLGNANSPLHF.

This chain joins TRBV7-9 and TRBJ2-7, with TRBD2 matching 8 bases. Trimming cost V 2 bases and J 0 bases; bases outside gene matches: 18. The CDR3 contains 20 residues. Looked up from germline, CDR1 is SEHNR and CDR2 is FQNEAQ (reference sequence). This CDR3 is CASSLPYWASGQKSSYEQYF. CDR3 DNA: TGTGCCAGCAGCTTACCGTATTGGGCTAGCGGGCAAAAAAGCTCCTACGAGCAGTACTTC.

This clonotype was counted between two and nine times. This chain links TRBV6-5 with TRBJ2-5; D not resolved. CDR3 size: 15 residues. Trimming pared 6 bases from V and 1 base from J, leaving 15 bases between. Germline V CDR1 and CDR2: MNHEY, SVGAGI. CDR3 amino acids: CASSLSDPLQETQYF. The CDR3 DNA reads as TGTGCCAGCAGCCTTTCGGACCCCCTCCAAGAGACCCAGTACTTC.

In its sample, this clonotype was seen many times. The chain combines TRBV6-5 with TRBJ1-1, with D tentatively TRBD1 (5 bases). Germline CDR1 and CDR2: MNHEY and SVGAGI. The CDR3 is made up of 13 amino acids. Trimming removed 7 bases at V and 0 bases at J, with 9 bases between. The DNA for the CDR3 is TGTGCCAGCACGCGGGGCATGAACACTGAAGCTTTCTTT. Protein sequence: CASTRGMNTEAFF.

This clonotype showed up just a few times. CDR3 in amino acids: CASSLIQGRRETQYF. As DNA, the CDR3 is TGTGCCAGCAGCTTGATACAGGGGAGGCGGGAGACCCAGTACTTC. This rearrangement joins TRBV5-5 to TRBJ2-5; perhaps TRBD1 as D (7 bases). Germline V gives CDR1 SGHKS, CDR2 YYEKEE (reference sequence). V was pared by 1 base and J by 5 bases, with 15 bases between. This CDR3 spans 15 amino acids.

The chain couples TRBV19 to TRBJ2-1; no clear D. V was trimmed by 3 bases and J by 5 bases, leaving 17 bases between them. The V gene's germline CDR1 is LNHDA and CDR2 SQIVND (reference sequence). The CDR3 sequence is 16 residues long. This CDR3 is CASSIKARRYDNEQFF. The CDR3 coding sequence is TGTGCCAGTAGTATCAAGGCCCGCAGATACGACAATGAGCAGTTCTTC.

V and J are TRBV6-1 and TRBJ1-5, with 7 bases identical to TRBD1. Germline V gene lookup returns CDR1 MNHNS and CDR2 SASEGT. Losses at the gene ends were 4 bases for V and 5 bases for J; bases not matched to a gene: 5. The length of the CDR3 is 14 residues. This CDR3 reads CASSGTGDDQPQHF. Written as DNA, the CDR3 is TGTGCCAGCAGTGGGACAGGAGACGATCAGCCCCAGCATTTT.

This clonotype was recorded at least ten times. The genes are TRBV7-6 and TRBJ1-6, with TRBD1 as a possible D gene (6 bases). There are 13 residues in the CDR3. Germline V gene lookup returns CDR1 SGHVS and CDR2 FNYEAQ. V gave up 5 bases and J gave up 10 bases, with 12 bases separating them. CDR3 region: CASSQQGHSPLHF. CDR3 nucleotide sequence: TGTGCCAGCAGCCAACAGGGTCACTCACCCCTCCACTTT.

This clonotype was detected only a few times. The CDR3 sequence: CSASGLAHEQYF. CDR3 nucleotide sequence: TGCAGTGCTAGCGGACTAGCCCACGAGCAGTACTTC. This chain links TRBV20-1 with TRBJ2-7; 8 bases line up with TRBD2. The germline V gene has CDR1 DFQATT and CDR2 SNEGSKA (reference sequence). CDR3 length: 12 amino acids. J gave up 5 bases and V 3 bases, and 3 bases lay outside the gene matches.

J is TRBJ2-3 and V is TRBV6-5; D may be TRBD1 (6 bases). The germline V and J ends were trimmed by 6 bases and 4 bases, with 11 bases remaining between them. Germline CDR1 is MNHEY and CDR2 is SVGAGI. This CDR3 is built from 13 residues. DNA of the CDR3: TGTGCCAGCAGCGATGGACAGCCAGATACGCAGTATTTT. It is translated as CASSDGQPDTQYF.

The sample holds a few counts of this clonotype. The chain has TRBV27 and TRBJ1-2; 8 bases map to TRBD1. Germline V lookup: CDR1 MNHEY, CDR2 SMNVEV (reference sequence). The CDR3 is made up of 12 amino acids. The V and J ends lost 6 bases and 7 bases, in that order; junction bases with no gene match: 4. The CDR3 DNA reads as TGTGCCAGCAGACCCACAGGGGGTGGCTACACCTTC. This sequence encodes CASRPTGGGYTF.

The V gene is TRBV9, the J gene TRBJ2-3, with D unresolved. The CDR3 extends over 15 amino acids. Trimming stripped 7 bases from V and 2 bases from J, with 17 bases between. Germline CDR1 and CDR2: SGDLS and YYNGEE. The CDR3 protein is CASSKLSGATDTQYF. The DNA of the CDR3 is TGTGCCAGCTCAAAATTATCGGGCGCCACAGATACGCAGTATTTT.

This rearrangement joins TRBV9 to TRBJ2-1, with TRBD1 as a possible D gene (5 bases). The CDR3 is 14 residues long. The germline CDR1 and CDR2 sequences are SGDLS and YYNGEE. The V end was cut by 1 base, the J end by 5 bases, with 10 bases between. The CDR3, as DNA: TGTGCCAGCAGCGTACAGGGATTCCACAATGAGCAGTTCTTC. This translates into CASSVQGFHNEQFF. Supplemented by reference TRBV9 and TRBJ2-1, the full variable domain reads DSGVTQTPKHLITATGQRVTLRCSPRSGDLSVYWYQQSLDQGLQFLIQYYNGEERAKGNILERFSAQQFPDLHSELNLSSLELGDSALYFCASSVQGFHNEQFFGPGTRLTVL.

This rearrangement joins TRBV7-3 to TRBJ1-1; D not resolved. The CDR3 length is 13 residues. V lost 1 base and J lost 3, with 6 bases in between. The germline V gene encodes CDR1 SGHTA and CDR2 FQGTGA. As DNA, the CDR3 is TGTGCCAGCAGCTTAATGAGGTACACTGAAGCTTTCTTT. This gives the protein CASSLMRYTEAFF.

This clonotype was counted only a few times. The chain combines TRBV11-2 with TRBJ2-5; TRBD2 matches 8 bases. V shed 5 bases, J shed 2 bases, and the junction held 10 bases outside the gene matches. Germline V gene lookup returns CDR1 SGHAT and CDR2 FQNNGV. The CDR3 consists of 16 residues. CDR3 residues: CASSPDRGLAQETQYF. CDR3 sequence (DNA): TGTGCCAGCAGCCCCGACCGTGGACTAGCTCAAGAGACCCAGTACTTC.

The DNA of the CDR3 is TGTGCCAGCAGCTCGGAATTCTCGATAGGGAATGAGCAGTTCTTC. Translation: CASSSEFSIGNEQFF. The J gene is TRBJ2-1, the V gene TRBV5-4, with D unclear. Germline CDR1 is SGHNT and CDR2 is YYREEE (reference sequence). The CDR3 covers 15 residues. V gave up 3 bases and J gave up 7 bases, with 17 bases separating them.

This chain links TRBV5-1 with TRBJ1-1; 7 bases fit TRBD1. The CDR3 is 14 amino acids. J gave up 1 base and V 3 bases, and 3 bases lay outside the gene matches. CDR1 and CDR2 (germline): SGHRS, YFSETQ. The CDR3 bases are TGCGCCAGCAGCTCTGGACAGGCGAACACTGAAGCTTTCTTT. This gives the protein CASSSGQANTEAFF.

This clonotype was detected many times. This chain joins TRBV20-1 and TRBJ1-2; D ambiguous. Deletions cut 2 bases from V and 5 bases from J, with 12 bases between. Germline lookup yields CDR1 DFQATT and CDR2 SNEGSKA (reference sequence). CDR3 length: 13 residues. The CDR3 DNA follows: TGCAGTGCTAGACAGGACTTAGATTATGGCTACACCTTC. Amino acid sequence: CSARQDLDYGYTF.

This clonotype was detected only a few times. V gene TRBV5-1 combines with J gene TRBJ2-3; D gene ambiguous. The germline V and J ends were trimmed by 4 bases and 1 base, with 7 bases remaining between them. The CDR3 extends over 13 amino acids. CDR1 is SGHRS and CDR2 is YFSETQ in the germline V gene. This chain's CDR3 is CASSPDRTDTQYF. The CDR3 region has the DNA TGCGCCAGCAGCCCCGACCGCACAGATACGCAGTATTTT.

The CDR3, as DNA: TGTGCCAGCTCACCAGCTTATTTGGGAACCGGGGAGCTGTTTTTT. Amino acid sequence: CASSPAYLGTGELFF. The V gene is TRBV18, the J gene TRBJ2-2; D gene unclear. Germline V gene data show CDR1 as KGHSH and CDR2 as LQKENI. This CDR3 region has 15 residues. The V end lost 2 bases, the J end lost 5 bases, and 12 bases lay between the germline ends.

Only a few counts were recorded for this clonotype. V usage is TRBV5-1 and J usage is TRBJ2-5; D gene ambiguous. The V and J ends lost 0 bases and 0 bases respectively, with 9 bases between them. The CDR3 contains 15 residues. Germline V gives CDR1 SGHRS, CDR2 YFSETQ. The CDR3 DNA reads TGCGCCAGCAGCTTGGCCTTGGGGTACCAAGAGACCCAGTACTTC. Its protein is CASSLALGYQETQYF.

This clonotype has more than one count but fewer than ten. V gene TRBV7-2 combines with J gene TRBJ2-7, with a weak D call TRBD2 (5 bases). Trimming took 4 bases from V and 4 from J, leaving 14 bases between them. This CDR3 region has 14 residues. Germline lookup yields CDR1 SGHTA and CDR2 FQGNSA. In DNA, the CDR3 is TGTGCCAGCAGCTCCCTTAGCGTCCGTTACGAGCAGTACTTC. Translating gives CASSSLSVRYEQYF.